Listed here are 26 T cell receptor beta chains from one sample, sequenced in a study of blood T cell repertoires in COVID-19. Assay used: immunoSEQ multiplex PCR; TCRdb lists only in-frame clones, some missing. The sample contains roughly 84,000 clones, roughly 80% of which appear only once. What was sequenced was peripheral blood. The receptors stem from a man older than 75 with active or convalescent COVID-19.

This sequence joins TRBV6-5 and TRBJ1-1; possible D gene TRBD1, 5 bases. The CDR3 is 13 residues long. The V end was cut by 6 bases, the J end by 1 base, with 9 bases between. Germline loops: CDR1 MNHEY, CDR2 SVGAGI. The CDR3 loop reads CASRTAENTEAFF. For the CDR3, the DNA is TGTGCCAGCAGGACAGCTGAGAACACTGAAGCTTTCTTT.

This chain connects TRBV19 to TRBJ1-2; TRBD1 matches at 7 bases. CDR3 size: 15 residues. V lost 5 bases, J lost 2 bases, and 8 bases stayed unmatched. The germline gives CDR1 LNHDA, CDR2 SQIVND (reference sequence). CDR3: CASSRAGTENYGYTF. In DNA form, the CDR3 reads TGTGCCAGTAGTCGCGCCGGGACAGAAAACTATGGCTACACCTTC.

This chain links TRBV25-1 with TRBJ1-3; tentative D call: TRBD1 (6 bases). The CDR3 has 13 residues. V was cut by 4 bases and J by 3 bases, with 7 bases left in between. CDR1 MGHDK and CDR2 SYGVNS come from the germline V gene. CDR3 residues: CASSGTDGNTIYF. The CDR3, as DNA: TGTGCCAGCAGTGGGACAGATGGAAACACCATATATTTT.

The rearrangement joins TRBV15 to TRBJ2-3, with 9 positions matching TRBD2. Per the germline V gene, CDR1 is LNHNV and CDR2 is YYDKDF (reference sequence). There are 16 residues in the CDR3. Trimming cost V 1 base and J 2 bases; bases outside gene matches: 4. In DNA, the CDR3 is TGTGCCACCAGCAGAGGGCTAGCGGGGCCCACAGATACGCAGTATTTT. Translated: CATSRGLAGPTDTQYF. The full variable domain, its missing parts supplied by reference TRBV15 and TRBJ2-3, is DAMVIQNPRYQVTQFGKPVTLSCSQTLNHNVMYWYQQKSSQAPKLLFHYYDKDFNNEADTPDNFQSRRPNTSFCFLDIRSPGLGDTAMYLCATSRGLAGPTDTQYFGPGTRLTVL.

V usage is TRBV7-9 and J usage is TRBJ2-5; maybe TRBD2 (5 bases). The CDR3 loop spans 13 amino acids. Germline lookup yields CDR1 SEHNR and CDR2 FQNEAQ (reference sequence). V lost 5 bases, J lost 4 bases, and 11 bases lay in between. The CDR3 DNA follows: TGTGCCAGCAGCAGGGATGGAGGAGAGACCCAGTACTTC. Residues: CASSRDGGETQYF.

The chain carries TRBV5-1 and TRBJ2-5; D not certain. Trimming left V 4 bases short and J 7 bases short, with 11 bases between. Germline CDR1 is SGHRS and CDR2 is YFSETQ. This CDR3 has 12 residues. CDR3 nucleotides: TGCGCCAGCAGCGCAAACCCCGGGACCCAGTACTTC. Translation: CASSANPGTQYF.

This clone was counted once. The same CDR3 is also encoded by other DNA sequences in this sample. The chain's CDR3 is CASSESRTGNYGYTF. DNA of the CDR3: TGCGCCAGCAGTGAATCCAGGACAGGGAACTATGGCTACACCTTC. The V and J genes are TRBV10-2 and TRBJ1-2; 8 positions agree with TRBD1. V trimming: 3 bases; J trimming: 2 bases; junction bases outside the gene matches: 5. The CDR3 is made up of 15 amino acids. Germline values: CDR1 WSHSY, CDR2 SAAADI.

The V gene is TRBV7-3, the J gene TRBJ2-3, with 8 nucleotides matching TRBD1. Germline values: CDR1 SGHTA, CDR2 FQGTGA. This CDR3 contains 18 residues. J was trimmed by 0 bases and V by 2 bases; bases with no gene match: 10. The CDR3 loop is CASSLLGTGAPSTDTQYF. The DNA of the CDR3 is TGTGCCAGCAGCTTACTGGGGACAGGCGCACCTAGCACAGATACGCAGTATTTT.

The gene calls are TRBV19 and TRBJ1-3; 7 positions match TRBD1. V lost 6 bases and J lost 4; bases outside the gene matches: 6. Germline V gives CDR1 LNHDA, CDR2 SQIVND (reference sequence). This CDR3 spans 14 amino acids. The CDR3 nucleotides read TGTGCCAGTAGACGACAGGGAGCGGGAAACACCATATATTTT. This codes for CASRRQGAGNTIYF.

This chain uses TRBV2 with TRBJ2-7, with D unclear. V was pared by 1 base and J by 4 bases, with 8 bases between. Germline-derived CDR1 and CDR2 are SNHLY and FYNNEI. The CDR3 length is 13 residues. Here the CDR3 reads CASSEVQLYEQYV. The DNA for the CDR3 is TGTGCCAGCAGTGAAGTACAGTTGTACGAGCAGTACGTC.

This clone was picked up a small number of times. V and J are TRBV25-1 and TRBJ1-2; TRBD1 aligns across 8 bases. Germline loops: CDR1 MGHDK, CDR2 SYGVNS. The length of the CDR3 is 14 residues. The V segment lost 4 bases and the J segment 4 bases; nucleotides outside the gene matches: 5. The CDR3 here is CASSAVGTGYGYTF. The CDR3 DNA reads TGTGCCAGCAGTGCAGTAGGGACAGGCTATGGCTACACCTTC.

The chain couples TRBV4-2 to TRBJ1-4; tentatively, D is TRBD1 (5 bases). The V end was cut by 1 base, the J end by 3 bases, with 15 bases between. Germline values: CDR1 LGHNA, CDR2 YNFKEQ. The CDR3 has 17 residues. CDR3 bases: TGTGCCAGCAGCCAAGGGCAGTCGGGGGATCCTAATGAAAAACTGTTTTTT. Its translation: CASSQGQSGDPNEKLFF.

This chain joins TRBV11-2 and TRBJ1-2; D is undetermined. Germline V gene data show CDR1 as SGHAT and CDR2 as FQNNGV. The CDR3 extends over 15 amino acids. Trimming shortened V by 2 bases and J by 0 bases, and 10 bases separated the two germline ends. In DNA form, the CDR3 reads TGTGCCAGCAGCTTACTATCGGGGACTAACTATGGCTACACCTTC. This encodes CASSLLSGTNYGYTF.

The chain has TRBV10-3 and TRBJ2-3; D is unclear. The germline V gene encodes CDR1 ENHRY and CDR2 SYGVKD. V dropped 11 bases and J dropped 6 bases, with 15 bases sitting between them. This CDR3 is 12 amino acids long. The CDR3 bases are TGTGCCTCCTCTGGAGACGGGGATACGCAGTATTTT. Translating it yields CASSGDGDTQYF.

The J gene is TRBJ2-1, the V gene TRBV6-1; D is perhaps TRBD2 (6 bases). V was pared by 3 bases and J by 5 bases, with 20 bases between. The CDR3 is made up of 17 amino acids. Germline CDR1 and CDR2: MNHNS and SASEGT. CDR3 in DNA: TGTGCCAGCAGTGACCCCCCCCGGAGGGGCGCCGACAATGAGCAGTTCTTC. Amino acid sequence: CASSDPPRRGADNEQFF.

With respect to this clone: The junction shows a germline mismatch at one end, possibly a read error. The V and J genes are TRBV30 and TRBJ1-2; D is ambiguous. CDR3 length: 11 amino acids. Germline V CDR1 and CDR2: GTSNPN, SVGIG (reference sequence). The CDR3 region is CAWSVGGVGAF. CDR3 bases: TGTGCCTGGAGTGTTGGAGGAGTTGGCGCCTTC. The variable domain in full, with the rest retrieved from reference TRBV30 and TRBJ1-2, is SQTIHQWPATLVQPVGSPLSLECTVEGTSNPNLYWYRQAAGRGLQLLFYSVGIGQISSEVPQNLSASRPQDRQFILSSKKLLLSDSGFYLCAWSVGGVGAFGSGTRLTVV.

The chain employs TRBV18 and TRBJ2-5; D unresolved. This CDR3 is built from 14 residues. Germline loops: CDR1 KGHSH, CDR2 LQKENI. The V end was cut by 3 bases, the J end by 2 bases, with 10 bases between. CDR3 sequence (DNA): TGTGCCAGCTCACCTCTAGAGCAGCAAGAGACCCAGTACTTC. It yields the protein CASSPLEQQETQYF. Full variable domain (missing parts from reference TRBV18 and TRBJ2-5): NAGVMQNPRHLVRRRGQEARLRCSPMKGHSHVYWYRQLPEEGLKFMVYLQKENIIDESGMPKERFSAEFPKEGPSILRIQQVVRGDSAAYFCASSPLEQQETQYFGPGTRLLVL.

This clone was observed a few times. The V and J genes are TRBV6-5 and TRBJ1-1, with D possibly matching TRBD1 (6 bases). Germline V CDR1 and CDR2: MNHEY, SVGAGI. The V end was cut by 1 base, the J end by 8 bases, with 11 bases between. The CDR3 extends over 13 amino acids. CDR3 region: CASSYWNQGEAFF. The CDR3 DNA follows: TGTGCCAGCAGTTACTGGAATCAGGGGGAAGCTTTCTTT.

The V gene is TRBV6-5, the J gene TRBJ2-1, with 7 bases that match TRBD2. CDR3 size: 14 residues. Germline V gives CDR1 MNHEY, CDR2 SVGAGI. V trimming: 10 bases; J trimming: 4 bases; junction bases outside the gene matches: 10. The CDR3 DNA sequence: TGTGCCACACAGACTAGCTTCGGGTACAATGAGCAGTTCTTC. Amino acids: CATQTSFGYNEQFF.

Regarding this clone: The final CDR3 position lacks the conserved phenylalanine or tryptophan, pointing to a likely read error. The DNA is left out, because the CDR3 cannot be placed on it with certainty; the CDR3 is given as TCRdb lists it. J is TRBJ1-2 and V is TRBV23-1; no check of the table's D call, TRBD1, against the DNA was made. TRBV23-1 is an open reading frame, and its role is uncertain. Both ends counted, the CDR3 spans 14 residues. The CDR3 protein is CASSQSLTLQGRAN.

This clone was seen only a few times. The CDR3 bases are TGTGCCAGCAGTTACGGGGACAGGGGGGCGCAGTACGTC. Its protein product is CASSYGDRGAQYV. The chain joins TRBV6-6 to TRBJ2-7, with 11 bases identical to TRBD1. The CDR3 extends over 13 amino acids. CDR1 is MNHNY, CDR2 SVGAGI, per germline (reference sequence). V shed 2 bases and J 9 bases; nucleotides not matched to a gene: 3.

CDR3 bases: TGCGCCAGCAGTCCCGGCCGGGACAGGGCCCACAATGAGCAGTTCTTC. This translates into CASSPGRDRAHNEQFF. This chain joins TRBV10-1 and TRBJ2-1; 9 bases agree with TRBD1. In germline, CDR1 is WNHNN, CDR2 SYGVQD (reference sequence). J lost 5 bases, V lost 5 bases, and 10 bases had no gene match. This CDR3 is 16 amino acids long.

The table lists this clone with a few counts. The rearrangement links TRBV4-2 to TRBJ1-6; D ambiguous. The CDR3 is made up of 16 amino acids. The V gene lost 0 bases and the J gene lost 2 bases, with 8 bases spanning the gap. The germline CDR1 and CDR2 sequences are LGHNA and YNFKEQ. The CDR3, as DNA: TGTGCCAGCAGCCAAGAATCACGGGCCTATAATTCACCCCTCCACTTT. Translated, it gives CASSQESRAYNSPLHF.

This clone was seen only a few times. This sequence joins TRBV2 and TRBJ1-2; 10 positions match TRBD1. With V trimmed by 4 bases and J by 4 bases, 6 bases remained unmatched. The CDR3 has 15 amino acids. Germline assignment: CDR1 SNHLY and CDR2 FYNNEI. The DNA of the CDR3 is TGTGCCAGCAGTGTTCCGGGACAGGGGATCTATGGCTACACCTTC. Its protein product is CASSVPGQGIYGYTF.

This chain joins TRBV5-1 and TRBJ1-4; D remains unclear. This CDR3 is built from 17 residues. Trimming took off 0 bases at V and 3 bases at J, with 15 bases between the two ends. Germline CDR1 reads SGHRS; CDR2 reads YFSETQ. Here the CDR3 DNA reads TGCGCCAGCAGCTTGGGCCGGGGAATTTCGCCTAATGAAAAACTGTTTTTT. This translates into CASSLGRGISPNEKLFF. Full variable domain (rest looked up from reference TRBV5-1 and TRBJ1-4): KAGVTQTPRYLIKTRGQQVTLSCSPISGHRSVSWYQQTPGQGLQFLFEYFSETQRNKGNFPGRFSGRQFSNSRSEMNVSTLELGDSALYLCASSLGRGISPNEKLFFGSGTQLSVL.

This clone turned up a few times. This chain links TRBV3-1 (or the pseudogene TRBV3-2) with TRBJ1-6; 8 nucleotides match TRBD1. Germline V gives CDR1 LGHDT, CDR2 YNNKEL (reference sequence). The ends lost 3 bases at V and 4 bases at J; junction bases unmatched: 8. The CDR3 sequence is 17 residues long. The CDR3 DNA is TGTGCCAGCAGCCACGCAGGGGGCCCATCTTATAATTCACCCCTCCACTTT. It is translated as CASSHAGGPSYNSPLHF.